The 18 T cell receptor beta chains listed next were all sequenced from one sample in a study of cytomegalovirus exposure and HLA in healthy donors. Primers for the PCR totalled 60 Vbeta and 13 Jbeta. The repertoire was sequenced with immunoSEQ multiplex PCR; TCRdb's copy has only in-frame clones and lacks some. This sample has about 98,000 clones; 70% occur once, and the top ten carry about 2.5%. The sequencing input was PBMCs. These receptors were obtained from a man aged 50 to 60 in good health and CMV-seronegative.

The chain links TRBV5-1 to TRBJ2-7; tentatively, D is TRBD1 (6 bases). The V gene lost 5 bases and the J gene lost 3 bases, with 12 bases spanning the gap. CDR3 size: 13 residues. Looked up from germline, CDR1 is SGHRS and CDR2 is YFSETQ. The CDR3 spells CASRRQANYEQYF. DNA of the CDR3: TGCGCCAGCAGGCGACAGGCCAACTACGAGCAGTACTTC.

The V gene is TRBV7-2, the J gene TRBJ1-2; D is unresolved. The CDR3 sequence is 14 residues long. The germline V gene encodes CDR1 SGHTA and CDR2 FQGNSA. V lost 1 base, J lost 0 bases, and 6 bases lay in between. CDR3 protein: CASSLGQTNYGYTF. In DNA, the CDR3 is TGTGCCAGCAGCTTAGGTCAGACTAACTATGGCTACACCTTC.

CDR3 nucleotides: TGTGCCAGCAGCGCCGTAAGGGGTTCCACTGAAGCTTTCTTT. This translates into CASSAVRGSTEAFF. The chain has TRBV6-1 and TRBJ1-1, with TRBD1 as a possible D gene (5 bases). The ends were cut back, 6 bases at V and 4 bases at J, with 15 bases in the middle. The CDR3 totals 14 residues. Germline V gene data show CDR1 as MNHNS and CDR2 as SASEGT.

This clone has a handful of counts. This chain connects TRBV11-3 to TRBJ1-1, with 7 positions matching TRBD1. With 6 bases clipped from V and 0 bases from J, the junction kept 7 bases outside the gene matches. This CDR3 spans 15 amino acids. CDR1 SGHNT and CDR2 YENEEA come from the germline V gene. CDR3 nucleotide sequence: TGTGCCAGCAGTGCAGGGGGGAGTTTGAACACTGAAGCTTTCTTT. Its translation is CASSAGGSLNTEAFF.

This chain connects TRBV28 to TRBJ1-2, with D possibly matching TRBD1 (5 bases). CDR1 is MDHEN, CDR2 SYDVKM, per germline. Trimming shortened V by 7 bases and J by 4 bases, and 13 bases separated the two germline ends. CDR3 length: 13 residues. The DNA of the CDR3 is TGTGCCAGCATTAGGGGCGGTAGCTATGGCTACACCTTC. Residues: CASIRGGSYGYTF.

CDR3 region: CASSLVGRGQQETQYF. In nucleotides, the CDR3 is TGTGCCAGCAGCTTAGTAGGCAGGGGGCAGCAGGAGACCCAGTACTTC. The genes are TRBV7-9 and TRBJ2-5, with 8 bases fitting TRBD1. V shed 1 base and J 5 bases; nucleotides not matched to a gene: 9. Germline V gene data show CDR1 as SEHNR and CDR2 as FQNEAQ (reference sequence). The CDR3 is 16 amino acids.

The CDR3 coding sequence is TGTGCCAGCAGCGAGAGGGGACTAGCGGGCCCCGAGCAGTTCTTC. It encodes CASSERGLAGPEQFF. The rearrangement links TRBV9 to TRBJ2-1; 12 bases agree with TRBD2. Looked up from germline, CDR1 is SGDLS and CDR2 is YYNGEE. CDR3 size: 15 residues. Trimming cost V 3 bases and J 10 bases; bases outside gene matches: 8.

The gene calls are TRBV28 and TRBJ2-6; possibly TRBD2 for D (5 bases). The germline CDR1 and CDR2 sequences are MDHEN and SYDVKM. V lost 5 bases to trimming and J lost 0 bases, with 11 bases between them. This CDR3 has 16 amino acids. The chain's CDR3 is CASSPRAYSGANVLTF. The CDR3 DNA is TGTGCCAGCAGTCCGAGGGCGTACTCTGGGGCCAACGTCCTGACTTTC.

This clone was counted a single time. V usage is TRBV7-9 and J usage is TRBJ2-3, with D possibly being TRBD2 (6 bases). Germline CDR1 reads SEHNR; CDR2 reads FQNEAQ (reference sequence). Trimming pared 6 bases from V and 6 bases from J, leaving 19 bases between. The CDR3 consists of 15 residues. This CDR3 reads CASSLGGLMADTQYF. CDR3 sequence (DNA): TGTGCCAGCAGTTTGGGGGGACTCATGGCGGATACGCAGTATTTT.

The chain recombines TRBV29-1 with TRBJ2-1; possible D gene TRBD2, 6 bases. Germline loops: CDR1 SQVTM, CDR2 ANQGSEA. V lost 5 bases and J 7 bases, leaving 9 bases between the germline ends. CDR3 length: 11 amino acids. CDR3 residues: CSVQSGNEQFF. In nucleotides, the CDR3 is TGCAGCGTTCAGAGCGGGAATGAGCAGTTCTTC.

The V gene is TRBV28, the J gene TRBJ1-2, with a possible D match to TRBD1 (6 bases). There are 12 residues in the CDR3. The ends were cut back, 6 bases at V and 3 bases at J, with 8 bases in the middle. Germline CDR1 MDHEN, CDR2 SYDVKM. The CDR3 sequence: CASRRTDYGYTF. The CDR3 nucleotides read TGTGCCAGCAGGAGGACAGACTATGGCTACACCTTC.

The CDR3 region has the DNA TGCGCCAGCAGTTTAACGCGAGGGAATCAGCCCCAGCATTTT. It encodes CASSLTRGNQPQHF. V usage is TRBV23-1 and J usage is TRBJ1-5; D call uncertain. TRBV23-1 is recorded as an ORF, its role being uncertain. The CDR3 is 14 amino acids. The V and J ends lost 5 bases and 4 bases respectively, with 12 bases between them.

The J gene is TRBJ2-1, the V gene TRBV7-9; TRBD1 matches 10 bases. CDR1 is SEHNR, CDR2 FQNEAQ, per germline (reference sequence). The CDR3 length is 17 residues. Losses at the gene ends were 7 bases for V and 6 bases for J; bases not matched to a gene: 15. In DNA, the CDR3 is TGTGCCAGCAACCCACCGTACCGGGACAGGGGCGGCAATGAGCAGTTCTTC. Protein sequence: CASNPPYRDRGGNEQFF.

In its sample, this clone was seen once. In nucleotides, the CDR3 is TGTGCCAGCAGTAGATCCTACCGACAGGGACCTCACTACACCTTC. Its translation: CASSRSYRQGPHYTF. V gene TRBV28 combines with J gene TRBJ1-2, with 7 positions matching TRBD1. V lost 5 bases to trimming and J lost 10 bases; unmatched junction nucleotides: 16. The germline V gene encodes CDR1 MDHEN and CDR2 SYDVKM. The CDR3 is 15 amino acids.

The chain couples TRBV5-1 to TRBJ2-2, with 7 bases identical to TRBD1. Germline-derived CDR1 and CDR2 are SGHRS and YFSETQ. The CDR3 contains 16 residues. J was trimmed by 2 bases and V by 4 bases; bases with no gene match: 8. The chain's CDR3 is CASSPLGTANTGELFF. DNA for the CDR3: TGCGCCAGCAGCCCCCTAGGGACAGCCAACACCGGGGAGCTGTTTTTT.

This rearrangement joins TRBV5-4 to TRBJ2-7; 9 bases fit TRBD1. This CDR3 has 15 amino acids. Trimming removed 1 base from V and 1 base from J; junction bases left unmatched: 3. CDR1 SGHNT and CDR2 YYREEE come from the germline V gene (reference sequence). The CDR3 protein is CASSLSGTGSYEQYF. CDR3 nucleotides: TGTGCCAGCAGCTTGTCCGGGACAGGGTCCTACGAGCAGTACTTC.

CDR3 DNA: TGTGCCAGCAGTTTACAGGATTCACCCCTCCACTTT. As protein: CASSLQDSPLHF. This sequence joins TRBV28 and TRBJ1-6; D is unclear. V lost 2 bases to trimming and J lost 8 bases, with 4 bases between them. This CDR3 is 12 amino acids long. CDR1 and CDR2 (germline): MDHEN, SYDVKM.

The chain recombines TRBV6-1 with TRBJ1-1; unclear D gene. The CDR3 runs to 14 residues. Trimming left V 2 bases short and J 11 bases short, with 18 bases between. Germline-derived CDR1 and CDR2 are MNHNS and SASEGT. CDR3 sequence reads: CASSEFRVHLVAFF. The CDR3 nucleotides read TGTGCCAGCAGTGAATTTCGCGTGCATCTAGTGGCTTTCTTT.